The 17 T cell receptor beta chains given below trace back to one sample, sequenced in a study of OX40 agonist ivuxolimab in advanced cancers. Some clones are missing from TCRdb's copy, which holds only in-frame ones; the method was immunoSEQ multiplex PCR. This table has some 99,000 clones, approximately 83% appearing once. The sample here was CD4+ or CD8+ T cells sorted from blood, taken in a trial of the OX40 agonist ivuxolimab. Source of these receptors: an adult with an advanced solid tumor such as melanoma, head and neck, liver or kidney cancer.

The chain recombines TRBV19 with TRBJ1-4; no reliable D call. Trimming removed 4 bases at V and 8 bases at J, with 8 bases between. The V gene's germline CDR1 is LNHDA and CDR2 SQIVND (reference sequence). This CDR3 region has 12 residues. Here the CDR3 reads CASSSISEKLFF. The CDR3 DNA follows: TGTGCCAGTAGTAGCATTTCCGAAAAACTGTTTTTT.

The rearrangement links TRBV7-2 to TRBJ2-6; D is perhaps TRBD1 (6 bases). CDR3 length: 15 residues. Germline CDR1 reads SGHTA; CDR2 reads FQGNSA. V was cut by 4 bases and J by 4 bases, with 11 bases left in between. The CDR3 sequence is CASSSSGAGANVLTF. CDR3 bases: TGTGCCAGCAGCTCATCAGGGGCCGGGGCCAACGTCCTGACTTTC.

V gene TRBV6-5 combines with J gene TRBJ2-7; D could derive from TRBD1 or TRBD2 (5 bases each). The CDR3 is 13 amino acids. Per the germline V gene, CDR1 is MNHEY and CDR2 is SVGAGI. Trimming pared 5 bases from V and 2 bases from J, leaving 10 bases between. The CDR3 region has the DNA TGTGCCAGCAGTAGGGACCCCCCCTACGAGCAGTACTTC. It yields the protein CASSRDPPYEQYF.

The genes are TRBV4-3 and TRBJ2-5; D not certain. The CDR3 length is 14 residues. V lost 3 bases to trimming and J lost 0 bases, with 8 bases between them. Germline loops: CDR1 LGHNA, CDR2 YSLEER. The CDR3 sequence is CASSHGGNQETQYF. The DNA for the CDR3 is TGCGCCAGCAGCCACGGCGGAAACCAAGAGACCCAGTACTTC.

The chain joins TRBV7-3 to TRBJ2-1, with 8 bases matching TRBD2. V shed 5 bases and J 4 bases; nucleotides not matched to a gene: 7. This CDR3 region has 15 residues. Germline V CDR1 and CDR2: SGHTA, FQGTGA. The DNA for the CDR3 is TGTGCCAGCAGCCCGACGGGGGGGATGTACAATGAGCAGTTCTTC. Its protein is CASSPTGGMYNEQFF.

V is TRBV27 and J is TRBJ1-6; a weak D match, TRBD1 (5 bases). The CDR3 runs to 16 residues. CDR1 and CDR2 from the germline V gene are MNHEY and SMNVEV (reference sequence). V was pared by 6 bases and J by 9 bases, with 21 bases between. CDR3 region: CASSSRTGTRASPLHF. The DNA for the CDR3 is TGTGCCAGCAGCTCTCGAACCGGGACTCGGGCTTCACCCCTCCACTTT.

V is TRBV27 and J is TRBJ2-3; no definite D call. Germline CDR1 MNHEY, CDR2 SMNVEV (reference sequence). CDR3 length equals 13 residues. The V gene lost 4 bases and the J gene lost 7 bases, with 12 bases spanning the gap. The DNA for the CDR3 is TGTGCCAGCAGTTACCAAAAAACCTATACGCAGTATTTT. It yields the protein CASSYQKTYTQYF.

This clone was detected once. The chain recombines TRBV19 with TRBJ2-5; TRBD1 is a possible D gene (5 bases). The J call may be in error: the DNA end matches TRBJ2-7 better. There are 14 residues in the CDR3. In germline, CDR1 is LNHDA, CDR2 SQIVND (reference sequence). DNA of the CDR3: TGTGCCAGTAGTAGCAGGGCTACCCCTTACGAGCAGTACTTC. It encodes CASSSRATPYEQYF.

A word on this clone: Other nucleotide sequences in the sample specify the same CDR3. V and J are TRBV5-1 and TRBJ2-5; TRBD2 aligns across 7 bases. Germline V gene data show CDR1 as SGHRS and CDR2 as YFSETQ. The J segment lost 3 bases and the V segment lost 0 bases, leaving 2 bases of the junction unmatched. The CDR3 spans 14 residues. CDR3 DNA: TGCGCCAGCAGCTTGGGTGCGGGAGAAGAGACCCAGTACTTC. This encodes CASSLGAGEETQYF.

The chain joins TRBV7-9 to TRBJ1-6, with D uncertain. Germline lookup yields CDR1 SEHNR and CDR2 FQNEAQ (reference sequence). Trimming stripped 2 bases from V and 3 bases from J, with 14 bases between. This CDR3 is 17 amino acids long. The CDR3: CASSLRTSRDYNSPLHF. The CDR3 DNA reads TGTGCCAGCAGCTTACGGACTTCACGGGACTATAATTCACCCCTCCACTTT.

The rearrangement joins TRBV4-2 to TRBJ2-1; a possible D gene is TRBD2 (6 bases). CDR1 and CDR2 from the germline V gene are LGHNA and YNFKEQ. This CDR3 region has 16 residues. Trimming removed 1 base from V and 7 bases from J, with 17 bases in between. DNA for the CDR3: TGTGCCAGCAGCCAAGGGTCCGGGGACTGGCCGAATGAGCAGTTCTTC. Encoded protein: CASSQGSGDWPNEQFF.

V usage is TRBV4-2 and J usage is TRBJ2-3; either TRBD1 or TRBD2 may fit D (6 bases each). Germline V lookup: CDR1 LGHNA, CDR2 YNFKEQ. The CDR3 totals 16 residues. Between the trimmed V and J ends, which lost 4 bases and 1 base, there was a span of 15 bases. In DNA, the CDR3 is TGTGCCAGCAGCCCCTCGGAGAGGGGGGGCACAGATACGCAGTATTTT. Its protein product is CASSPSERGGTDTQYF.

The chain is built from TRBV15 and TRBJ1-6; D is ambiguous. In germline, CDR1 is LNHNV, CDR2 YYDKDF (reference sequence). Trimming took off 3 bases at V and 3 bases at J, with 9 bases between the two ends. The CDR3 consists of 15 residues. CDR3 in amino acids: CATSREGGYNSPLHF. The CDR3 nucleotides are TGTGCCACCAGCAGGGAGGGAGGCTATAATTCACCCCTCCACTTT.

The CDR3: CASSFGGQGVAGELFF. Here the CDR3 DNA reads TGTGCCAGCAGCTTTGGGGGACAGGGGGTGGCCGGGGAGCTGTTTTTT. The V gene is TRBV5-4, the J gene TRBJ2-2, with TRBD1 identical over 11 bases. The germline gives CDR1 SGHNT, CDR2 YYREEE (reference sequence). This CDR3 is 16 amino acids long. The V gene end was trimmed by 2 bases and the J gene end by 6 bases; junction bases not matched to a gene: 6.

CDR3 sequence reads: CATKQREKLFF. The CDR3, as DNA: TGTGCCACTAAACAAAGGGAAAAACTGTTTTTT. The chain joins TRBV6-5 to TRBJ1-4, with D hard to call. The CDR3 has 11 residues. The germline V gene encodes CDR1 MNHEY and CDR2 SVGAGI. Trimming cost V 10 bases and J 8 bases, with 11 bases left between them.

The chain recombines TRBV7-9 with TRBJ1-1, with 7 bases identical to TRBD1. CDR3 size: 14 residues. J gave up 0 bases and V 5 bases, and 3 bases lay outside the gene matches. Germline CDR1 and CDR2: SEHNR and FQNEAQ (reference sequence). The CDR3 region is CASSVTGVNTEAFF. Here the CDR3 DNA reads TGTGCCAGCAGCGTTACAGGGGTGAACACTGAAGCTTTCTTT.

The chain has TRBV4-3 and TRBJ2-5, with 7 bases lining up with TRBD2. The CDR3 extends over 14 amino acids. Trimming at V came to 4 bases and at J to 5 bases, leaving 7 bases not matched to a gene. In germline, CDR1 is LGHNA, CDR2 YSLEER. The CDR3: CASSLGTGGETQYF. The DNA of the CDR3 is TGCGCCAGCAGCCTAGGAACGGGAGGCGAGACCCAGTACTTC.